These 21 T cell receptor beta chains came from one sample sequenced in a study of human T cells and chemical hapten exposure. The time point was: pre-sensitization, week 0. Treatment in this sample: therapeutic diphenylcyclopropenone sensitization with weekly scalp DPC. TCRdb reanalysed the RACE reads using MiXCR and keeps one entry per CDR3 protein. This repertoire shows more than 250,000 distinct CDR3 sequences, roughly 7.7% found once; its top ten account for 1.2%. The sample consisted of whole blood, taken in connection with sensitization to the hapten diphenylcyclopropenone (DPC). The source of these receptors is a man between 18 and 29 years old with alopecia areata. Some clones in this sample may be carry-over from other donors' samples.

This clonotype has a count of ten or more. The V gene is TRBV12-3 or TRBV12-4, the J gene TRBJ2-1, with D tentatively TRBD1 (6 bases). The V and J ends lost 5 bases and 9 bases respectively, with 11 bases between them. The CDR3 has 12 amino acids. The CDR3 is CASSDGGLEQFF. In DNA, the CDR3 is TGTGCCAGCAGTGATGGGGGCCTTGAGCAGTTCTTC.

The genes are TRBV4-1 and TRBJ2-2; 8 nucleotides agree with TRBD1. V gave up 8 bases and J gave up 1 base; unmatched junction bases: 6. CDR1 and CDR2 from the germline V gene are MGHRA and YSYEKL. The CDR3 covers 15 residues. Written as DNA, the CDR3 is TGCGCCAGCGGCCGCGGGACAGGGAACACCGGGGAGCTGTTTTTT. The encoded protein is CASGRGTGNTGELFF.

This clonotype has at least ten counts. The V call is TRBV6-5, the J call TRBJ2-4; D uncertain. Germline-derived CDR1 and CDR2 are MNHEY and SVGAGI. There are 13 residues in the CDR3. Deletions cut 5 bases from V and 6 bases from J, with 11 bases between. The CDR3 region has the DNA TGTGCCAGCAGTCTTGACCGGAGAAACATTCAGTACTTC. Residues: CASSLDRRNIQYF.

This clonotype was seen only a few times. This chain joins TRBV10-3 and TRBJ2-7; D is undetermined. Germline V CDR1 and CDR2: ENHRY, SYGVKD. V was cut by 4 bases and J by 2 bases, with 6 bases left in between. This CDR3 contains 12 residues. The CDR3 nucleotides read TGTGCCATCAGTGGGACCGCCTACGAGCAGTACGTC. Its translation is CAISGTAYEQYV.

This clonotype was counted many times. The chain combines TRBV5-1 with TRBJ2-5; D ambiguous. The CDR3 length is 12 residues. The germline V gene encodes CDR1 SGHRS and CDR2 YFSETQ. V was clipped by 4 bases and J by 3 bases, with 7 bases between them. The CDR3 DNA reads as TGCGCCAGCAGCCGCCCTGAAGAGACCCAGTACTTC. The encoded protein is CASSRPEETQYF.

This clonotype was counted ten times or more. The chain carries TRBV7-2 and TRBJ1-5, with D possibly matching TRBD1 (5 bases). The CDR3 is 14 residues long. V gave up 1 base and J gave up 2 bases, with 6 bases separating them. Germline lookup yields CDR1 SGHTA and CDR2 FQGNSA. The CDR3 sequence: CASSLGGRNQPQHF. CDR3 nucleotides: TGTGCCAGCAGCTTAGGGGGCCGCAATCAGCCCCAGCATTTT.

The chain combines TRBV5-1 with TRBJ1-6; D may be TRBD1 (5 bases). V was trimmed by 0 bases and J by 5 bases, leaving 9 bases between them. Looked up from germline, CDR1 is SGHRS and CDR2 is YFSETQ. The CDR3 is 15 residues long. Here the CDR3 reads CASSLGQRDNSPLHF. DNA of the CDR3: TGCGCCAGCAGCTTGGGACAGCGTGATAATTCACCCCTCCACTTT.

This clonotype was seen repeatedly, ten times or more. The CDR3 reads CASSLAGGGTQYF. Written as DNA, the CDR3 is TGTGCCAGCAGCTTAGCTGGCGGGGGGACCCAGTACTTC. The chain is built from TRBV7-2 and TRBJ2-5; 7 bases are shared with TRBD2. Trimming removed 0 bases from V and 7 bases from J; junction bases left unmatched: 2. This CDR3 comprises 13 residues. Germline assignment: CDR1 SGHTA and CDR2 FQGNSA.

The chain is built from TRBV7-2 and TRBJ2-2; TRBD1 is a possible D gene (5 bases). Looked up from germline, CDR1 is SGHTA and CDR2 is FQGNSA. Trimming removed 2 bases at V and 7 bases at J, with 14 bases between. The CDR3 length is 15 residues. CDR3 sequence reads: CASSLLQGGIGELFF. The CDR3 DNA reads TGTGCCAGCAGCTTACTCCAGGGTGGGATCGGGGAGCTGTTTTTT.

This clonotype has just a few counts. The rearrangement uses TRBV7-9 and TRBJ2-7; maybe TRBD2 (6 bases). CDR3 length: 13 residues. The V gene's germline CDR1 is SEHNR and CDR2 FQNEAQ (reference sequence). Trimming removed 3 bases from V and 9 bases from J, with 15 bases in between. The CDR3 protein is CASSLGPGAWQYV. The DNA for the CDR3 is TGTGCCAGCAGCTTGGGGCCGGGAGCTTGGCAGTACGTC.

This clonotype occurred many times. In DNA, the CDR3 is TGCGCCAGCAGCCAAGGCCCTGAGCAGTTCTTC. This sequence encodes CASSQGPEQFF. The genes are TRBV4-3 and TRBJ2-1, with no clear D. Trimming stripped 1 base from V and 9 bases from J, with 4 bases between. CDR1 LGHNA and CDR2 YSLEER come from the germline V gene. This CDR3 contains 11 residues.

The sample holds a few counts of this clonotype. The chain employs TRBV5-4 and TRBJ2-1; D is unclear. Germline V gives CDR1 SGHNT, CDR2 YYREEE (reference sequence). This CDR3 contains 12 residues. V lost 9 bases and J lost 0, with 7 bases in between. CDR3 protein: CATQSSYNEQFF. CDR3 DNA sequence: TGTGCCACCCAGAGCTCCTACAATGAGCAGTTCTTC.

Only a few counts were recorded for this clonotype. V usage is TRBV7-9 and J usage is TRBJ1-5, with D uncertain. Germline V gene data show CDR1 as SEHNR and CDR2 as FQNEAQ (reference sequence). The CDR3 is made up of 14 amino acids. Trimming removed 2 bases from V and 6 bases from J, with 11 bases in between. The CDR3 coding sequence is TGTGCCAGCAGCTTAACAGAATCGGGTCAGCCCCAGCATTTT. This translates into CASSLTESGQPQHF.

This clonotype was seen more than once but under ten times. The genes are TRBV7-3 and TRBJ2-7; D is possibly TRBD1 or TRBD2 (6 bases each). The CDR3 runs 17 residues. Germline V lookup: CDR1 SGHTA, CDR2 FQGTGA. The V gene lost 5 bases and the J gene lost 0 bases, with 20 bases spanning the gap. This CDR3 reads CASSPPVRGQTSYEQYV. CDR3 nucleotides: TGTGCCAGCAGCCCCCCGGTCCGGGGGCAAACCTCCTACGAGCAGTACGTC.

CDR3 amino acids: CASSLGKGTAKTSGNTIYF. The CDR3, as DNA: TGTGCCAGCAGCTTAGGGAAAGGGACCGCCAAGACCTCTGGAAACACCATATATTTT. The J gene is TRBJ1-3, the V gene TRBV7-9; perhaps TRBD1 as D (5 bases). Germline V gene sequence: CDR1 SEHNR, CDR2 FQNEAQ (reference sequence). This CDR3 spans 19 amino acids. Between the trimmed V and J ends, which lost 1 base and 0 bases, there was a span of 19 bases.

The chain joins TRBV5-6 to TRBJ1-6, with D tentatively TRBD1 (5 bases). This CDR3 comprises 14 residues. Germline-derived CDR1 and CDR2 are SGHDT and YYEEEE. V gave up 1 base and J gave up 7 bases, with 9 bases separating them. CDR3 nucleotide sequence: TGTGCCAGCAGCTTGTTGGGGCCCAATTCACCCCTCCACTTT. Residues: CASSLLGPNSPLHF.

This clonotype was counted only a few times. CDR3 loop: CSARLPGRGTDTQYF. As DNA, the CDR3 is TGCAGTGCTAGACTCCCAGGGCGAGGAACAGATACGCAGTATTTT. V and J are TRBV20-1 and TRBJ2-3; perhaps TRBD1 as D (5 bases). This CDR3 has 15 amino acids. Germline CDR1 DFQATT, CDR2 SNEGSKA (reference sequence). V lost 2 bases to trimming and J lost 3 bases, with 15 bases between them.

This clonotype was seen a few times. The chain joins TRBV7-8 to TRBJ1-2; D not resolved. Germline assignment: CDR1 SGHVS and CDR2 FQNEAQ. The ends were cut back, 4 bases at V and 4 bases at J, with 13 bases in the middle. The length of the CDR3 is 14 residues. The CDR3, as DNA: TGTGCCAGCAGCTCCTCTAACAGACTCTATGGCTACACCTTC. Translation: CASSSSNRLYGYTF.

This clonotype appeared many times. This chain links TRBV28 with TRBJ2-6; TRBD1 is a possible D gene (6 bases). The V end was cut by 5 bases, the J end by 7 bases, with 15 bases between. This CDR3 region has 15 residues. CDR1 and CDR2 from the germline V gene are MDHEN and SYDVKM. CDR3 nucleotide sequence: TGTGCCAGCAGTCCTAGGGGGACCGTAGCCAACGTCCTGACTTTC. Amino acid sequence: CASSPRGTVANVLTF.

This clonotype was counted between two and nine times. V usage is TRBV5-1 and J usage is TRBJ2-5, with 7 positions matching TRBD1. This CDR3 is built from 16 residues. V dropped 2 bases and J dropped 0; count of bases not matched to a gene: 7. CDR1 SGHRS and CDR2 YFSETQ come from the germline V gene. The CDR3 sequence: CASSFRGRGNQETQYF. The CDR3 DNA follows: TGCGCCAGCAGCTTTCGTGGCAGGGGGAACCAAGAGACCCAGTACTTC.

For the CDR3, the DNA is TGTGCCAGCTCACCAGGGGACAGGGGCGCCTACGAGCAGTACTTC. Translation: CASSPGDRGAYEQYF. The J gene is TRBJ2-7, the V gene TRBV18; TRBD1 aligns across 10 bases. Unmatched junction bases numbered 3, after V lost 2 bases and J lost 2 bases. The CDR3 is 15 amino acids. Germline V CDR1 and CDR2: KGHSH, LQKENI.